Here is one TCR beta chain with its context. What it recognizes is unknown. This sample stems from a study of human T cells and chemical hapten exposure. For the study at large: Largely, small differences in pooled library volume made per-sample TCR yields vary.

Authors' methods: TCR counts had a median of approximately 87,000 per sample and spanned roughly 23,224 to 690,600. TCRdb fed the RACE reads into MiXCR, producing one record per CDR3 protein. The V and J calls and clone size come from TCRdb's table, not from the authors' own analysis. The table records approximately 82,000 distinct CDR3 sequences, about 11% of them present only once. General study results and limits: The presence of alopecia in the donors means their immune response may differ from healthy people's.

Specified time point: patch test 1, 2 weeks after DPC sensitization. The treatment: therapeutic diphenylcyclopropenone sensitization with weekly scalp DPC. Ahead of each patch test application, blood was drawn. V dropped 5 bases and J dropped 1 base, with 11 bases sitting between them. The CDR3 consists of 15 residues. CDR1 and CDR2 (germline): SGHVS, FQNEAQ. The source was whole blood, collected in connection with sensitization to the hapten diphenylcyclopropenone (DPC). V and J are TRBV7-8 and TRBJ2-2; D not certain. The TCR was taken from a man aged 40-49 years with alopecia areata. Some clones in this sample may be carry-over from other donors' samples. The DNA for the CDR3 is TGTGCCAGCAGCAGACCGGGCCGGAACACCGGGGAGCTGTTTTTT. Protein: CASSRPGRNTGELFF.